The sequence of this T cell receptor beta chain was determined in a study of technical replicates of blood from several donors. Here immunoSEQ multiplex PCR was the method, and the copy in TCRdb shows in-frame clones only, minus some. In the table there are about 83,000 clones, around 90% of which are singletons. Germline V gives CDR1 MNHEY, CDR2 SMNVEV (reference sequence). The CDR3 contains 14 residues. Unmatched junction bases numbered 5, after V lost 4 bases and J lost 5 bases. This TCR came from a human donor in good health. The J gene is TRBJ2-7, the V gene TRBV27, with 10 positions matching TRBD1. Sequenced sample: T cells isolated from PBMCs. The DNA for the CDR3 is TGTGCCAGCAGTTCGGGACAGGGGTTCCACGAGCAGTACTTC. It is translated as CASSSGQGFHEQYF.